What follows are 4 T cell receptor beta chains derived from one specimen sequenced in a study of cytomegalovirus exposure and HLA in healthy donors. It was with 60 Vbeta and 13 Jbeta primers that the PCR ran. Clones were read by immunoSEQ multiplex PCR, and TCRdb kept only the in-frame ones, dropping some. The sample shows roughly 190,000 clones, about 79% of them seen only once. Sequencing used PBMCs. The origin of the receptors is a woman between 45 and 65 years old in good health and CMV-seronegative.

In DNA, the CDR3 is TGTGCCGTCGGACGCGGGGGTTTGGGCAATCAGCCCCAGCATTTT. Its protein product is CAVGRGGLGNQPQHF. The rearrangement uses TRBV19 and TRBJ1-5; a weak D match, TRBD1 (5 bases). Per the germline V gene, CDR1 is LNHDA and CDR2 is SQIVND (reference sequence). The CDR3 spans 15 residues. Deletions cut 11 bases from V and 2 bases from J, with 19 bases between. The whole variable domain, filled in from reference TRBV19 and TRBJ1-5, reads DGGITQSPKYLFRKEGQNVTLSCEQNLNHDAMYWYRQDPGQGLRLIYYSQIVNDFQKGDIAEGYSVSREKKESFPLTVTSAQKNPTAFYLCAVGRGGLGNQPQHFGDGTRLSIL.

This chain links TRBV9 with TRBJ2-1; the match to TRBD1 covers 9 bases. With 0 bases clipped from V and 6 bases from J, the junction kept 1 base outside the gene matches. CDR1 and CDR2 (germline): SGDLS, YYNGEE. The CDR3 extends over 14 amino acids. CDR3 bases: TGTGCCAGCAGCGTAGAACAGGGGGCCAATGAGCAGTTCTTC. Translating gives CASSVEQGANEQFF.

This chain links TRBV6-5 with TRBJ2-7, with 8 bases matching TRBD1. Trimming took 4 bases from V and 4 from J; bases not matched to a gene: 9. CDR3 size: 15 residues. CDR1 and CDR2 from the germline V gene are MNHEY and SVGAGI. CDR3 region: CASSSLRGLVYEQYF. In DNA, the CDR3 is TGTGCCAGCAGTTCCCTCAGGGGGCTGGTGTACGAGCAGTACTTC.

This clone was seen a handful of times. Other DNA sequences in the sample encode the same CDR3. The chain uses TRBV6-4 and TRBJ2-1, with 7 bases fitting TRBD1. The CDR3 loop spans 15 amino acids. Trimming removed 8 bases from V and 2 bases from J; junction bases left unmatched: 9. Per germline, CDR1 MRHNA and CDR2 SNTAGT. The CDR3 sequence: CASGEGQAPYNEQFF. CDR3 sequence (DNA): TGTGCCAGCGGCGAAGGACAGGCGCCCTACAATGAGCAGTTCTTC.